This TCR beta chain was observed in a study of control samples from healthy donors and cancer patients. The CDR3 contains 15 residues. The germline V and J ends were trimmed by 0 bases and 2 bases, with 11 bases remaining between them. Germline CDR1 is SGHRS and CDR2 is YFSETQ. Profiling relied on immunoSEQ multiplex PCR, and the TCRdb table lists in-frame clones only, not all of them. This sample carries 95,000 to 150,000 clones, roughly 90% of them seen once, and the ten largest clones take roughly 2%. Only a few counts were recorded for this clone. This clonotype was sampled from a man between 18 and 29 years old in good health. Material: blood. V and J are TRBV5-1 and TRBJ2-5; D is possibly TRBD1 (5 bases). The CDR3 protein is CASSLAGHIQETQYF. CDR3 nucleotide sequence: TGCGCCAGCAGCTTGGCCGGACATATTCAAGAGACCCAGTACTTC.